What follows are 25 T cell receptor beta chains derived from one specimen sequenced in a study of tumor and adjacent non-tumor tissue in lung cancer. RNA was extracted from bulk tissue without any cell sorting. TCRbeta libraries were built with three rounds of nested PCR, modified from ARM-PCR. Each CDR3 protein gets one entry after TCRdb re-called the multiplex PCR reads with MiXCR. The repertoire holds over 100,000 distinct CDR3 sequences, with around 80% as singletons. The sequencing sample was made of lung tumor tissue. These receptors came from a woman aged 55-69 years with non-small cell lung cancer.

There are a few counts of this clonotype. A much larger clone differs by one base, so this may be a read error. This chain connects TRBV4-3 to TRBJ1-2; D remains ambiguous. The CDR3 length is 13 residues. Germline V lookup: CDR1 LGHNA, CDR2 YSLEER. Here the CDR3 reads CTSSPNIMNGYTF. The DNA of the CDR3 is TGCACCAGCAGCCCAAATATAATGAATGGCTACACCTTC.

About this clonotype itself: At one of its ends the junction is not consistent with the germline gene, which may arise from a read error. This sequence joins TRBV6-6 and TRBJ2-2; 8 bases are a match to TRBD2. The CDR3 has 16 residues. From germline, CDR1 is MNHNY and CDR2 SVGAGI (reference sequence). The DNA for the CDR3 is TGTGCCAGCACGGATAGCGGGGTACCGAACATCGGGGAGCTCTTTTTT. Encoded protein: CASTDSGVPNIGELFF.

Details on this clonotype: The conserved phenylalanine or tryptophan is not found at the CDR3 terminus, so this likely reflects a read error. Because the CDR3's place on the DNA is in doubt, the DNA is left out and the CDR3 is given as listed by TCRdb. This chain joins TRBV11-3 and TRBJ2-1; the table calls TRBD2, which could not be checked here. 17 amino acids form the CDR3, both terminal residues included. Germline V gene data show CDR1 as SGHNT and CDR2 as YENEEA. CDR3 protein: CASSLKLTSGSHYEQFI.

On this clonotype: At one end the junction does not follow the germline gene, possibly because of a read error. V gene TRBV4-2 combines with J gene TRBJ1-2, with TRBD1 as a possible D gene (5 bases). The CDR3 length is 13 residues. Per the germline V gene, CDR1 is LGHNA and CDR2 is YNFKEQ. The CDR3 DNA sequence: TGTGCCAGCAGCCCTGGCGCCAGGGTCGGCTACATCTTC. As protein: CASSPGARVGYIF.

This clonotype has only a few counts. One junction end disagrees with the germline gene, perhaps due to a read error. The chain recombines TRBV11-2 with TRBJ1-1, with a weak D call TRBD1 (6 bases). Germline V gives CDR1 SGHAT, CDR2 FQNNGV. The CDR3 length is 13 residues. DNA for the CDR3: TGTGTCAGCAGCTTAGGGGGGGTCACTGAAGCTTTCTTT. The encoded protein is CVSSLGGVTEAFF.

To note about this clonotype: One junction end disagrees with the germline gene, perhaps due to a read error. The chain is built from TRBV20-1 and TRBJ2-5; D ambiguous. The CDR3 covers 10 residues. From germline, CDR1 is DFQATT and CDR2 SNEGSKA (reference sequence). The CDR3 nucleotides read TGCAGTCCTAGCCAAGAGACCCAGTACTTC. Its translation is CSPSQETQYF.

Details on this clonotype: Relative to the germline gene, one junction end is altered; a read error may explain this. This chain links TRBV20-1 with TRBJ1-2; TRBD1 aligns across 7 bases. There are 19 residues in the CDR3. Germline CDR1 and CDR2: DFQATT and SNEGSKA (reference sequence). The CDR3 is CSARDRTGQRKGEGHGYTF. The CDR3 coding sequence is TGCAGCGCTAGAGATCGGACGGGACAGAGGAAAGGAGAAGGCCATGGCTACACCTTC.

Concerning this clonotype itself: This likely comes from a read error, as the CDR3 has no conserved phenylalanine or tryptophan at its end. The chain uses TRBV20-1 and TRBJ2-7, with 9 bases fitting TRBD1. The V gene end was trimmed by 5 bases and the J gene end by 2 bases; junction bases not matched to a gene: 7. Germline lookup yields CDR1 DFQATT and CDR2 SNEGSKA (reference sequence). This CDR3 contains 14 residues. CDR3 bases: TGCAGTGCTGGGGGACAGGGAGAAGCCTACGAGCAGTACCTA. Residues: CSAGGQGEAYEQYL.

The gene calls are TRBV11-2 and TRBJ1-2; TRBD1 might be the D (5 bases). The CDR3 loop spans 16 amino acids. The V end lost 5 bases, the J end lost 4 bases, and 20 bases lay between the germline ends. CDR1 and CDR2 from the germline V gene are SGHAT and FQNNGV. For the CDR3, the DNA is TGTGCCAGCAGCCTATATGTGGCCCAGGGCGGCTATGGCTACACCTTC. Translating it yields CASSLYVAQGGYGYTF.

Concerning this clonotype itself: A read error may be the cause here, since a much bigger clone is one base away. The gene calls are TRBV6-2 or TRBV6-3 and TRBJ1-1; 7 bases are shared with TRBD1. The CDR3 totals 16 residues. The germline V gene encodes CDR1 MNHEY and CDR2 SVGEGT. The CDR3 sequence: CASSYGNRGANTETFF. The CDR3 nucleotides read TGTGCCAGCAGCTACGGCAACAGGGGCGCGAACACTGAAACTTTCTTT.

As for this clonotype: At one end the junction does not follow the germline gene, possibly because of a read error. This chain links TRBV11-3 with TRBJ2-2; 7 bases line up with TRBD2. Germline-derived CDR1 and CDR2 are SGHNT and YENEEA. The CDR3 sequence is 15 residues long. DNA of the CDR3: TGTGCCAGCAGTTCCGGGACGGGAGTAAGCGGGGAGCTGTTCTTT. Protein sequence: CASSSGTGVSGELFF.

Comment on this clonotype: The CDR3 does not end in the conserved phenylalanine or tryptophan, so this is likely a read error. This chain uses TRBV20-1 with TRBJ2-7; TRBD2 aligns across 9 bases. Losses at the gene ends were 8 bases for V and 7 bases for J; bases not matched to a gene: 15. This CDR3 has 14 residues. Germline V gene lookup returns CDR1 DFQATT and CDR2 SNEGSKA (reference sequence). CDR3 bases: TGCAGTACTATACCAGCGGGGGGCCTGGGTGAGCAGTACATT. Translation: CSTIPAGGLGEQYI.

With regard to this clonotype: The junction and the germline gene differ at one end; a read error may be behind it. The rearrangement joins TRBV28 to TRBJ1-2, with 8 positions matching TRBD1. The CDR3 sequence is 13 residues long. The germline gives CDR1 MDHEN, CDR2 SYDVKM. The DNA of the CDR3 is TGTGCCAGCAGGTATCAGGGGGCCGGTGGCTACATCTTC. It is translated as CASRYQGAGGYIF.

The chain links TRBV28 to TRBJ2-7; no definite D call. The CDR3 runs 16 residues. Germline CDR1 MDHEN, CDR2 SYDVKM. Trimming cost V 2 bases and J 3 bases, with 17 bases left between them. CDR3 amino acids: CASSLGDGRAHYEQYF. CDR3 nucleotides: TGTGCCAGCAGTTTAGGAGATGGACGTGCTCACTACGAGCAGTACTTC.

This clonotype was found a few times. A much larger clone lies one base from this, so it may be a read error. CDR3 DNA sequence: TGTGCCAGCAGTTGCTCGGGGAAAGGCTACACCTTC. Translating it yields CASSCSGKGYTF. The chain links TRBV6-5 to TRBJ1-2; D gene ambiguous. There are 12 residues in the CDR3. Germline CDR1 is MNHEY and CDR2 is SVGAGI. V dropped 4 bases and J dropped 8 bases, with 11 bases sitting between them.

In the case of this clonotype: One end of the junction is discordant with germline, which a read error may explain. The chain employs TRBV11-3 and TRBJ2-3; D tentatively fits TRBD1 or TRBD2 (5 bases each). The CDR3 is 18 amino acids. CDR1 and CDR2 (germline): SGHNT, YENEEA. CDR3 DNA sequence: TGTCCCAGCAGCCAGTGGGACCCACCTATTACAACAAGAGATACGCAGTATTTT. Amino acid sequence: CPSSQWDPPITTRDTQYF. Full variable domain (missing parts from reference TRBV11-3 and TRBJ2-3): EAGVVQSPRYKIIEKKQPVAFWCNPISGHNTLYWYLQNLGQGPELLIRYENEEAVDDSQLPKDRFSAERLKGVDSTLKIQPAELGDSAVYLCPSSQWDPPITTRDTQYFGPGTRLTVL.

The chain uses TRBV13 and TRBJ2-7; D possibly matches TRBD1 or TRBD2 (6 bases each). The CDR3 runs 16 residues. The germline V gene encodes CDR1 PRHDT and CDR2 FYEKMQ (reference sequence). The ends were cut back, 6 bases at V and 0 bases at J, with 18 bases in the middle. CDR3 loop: CASSLLTGGISYEQYF. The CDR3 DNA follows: TGTGCCAGCAGTTTATTAACCGGGGGCATCTCCTACGAGCAGTACTTC.

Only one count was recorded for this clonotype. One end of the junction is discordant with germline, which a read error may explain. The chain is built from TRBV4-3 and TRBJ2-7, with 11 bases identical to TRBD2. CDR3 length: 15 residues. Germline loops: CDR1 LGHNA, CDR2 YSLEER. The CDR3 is CASGQGTSGTYVQYF. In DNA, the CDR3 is TGCGCCAGCGGCCAAGGGACTAGCGGAACCTACGTGCAGTACTTC.

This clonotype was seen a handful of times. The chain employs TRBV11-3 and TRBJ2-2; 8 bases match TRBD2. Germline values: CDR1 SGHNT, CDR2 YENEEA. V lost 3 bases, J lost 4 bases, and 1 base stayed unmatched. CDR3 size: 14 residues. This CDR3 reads CASSFSGTTGELFF. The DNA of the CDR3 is TGTGCCAGCAGCTTTAGCGGGACCACCGGGGAGCTGTTTTTT.

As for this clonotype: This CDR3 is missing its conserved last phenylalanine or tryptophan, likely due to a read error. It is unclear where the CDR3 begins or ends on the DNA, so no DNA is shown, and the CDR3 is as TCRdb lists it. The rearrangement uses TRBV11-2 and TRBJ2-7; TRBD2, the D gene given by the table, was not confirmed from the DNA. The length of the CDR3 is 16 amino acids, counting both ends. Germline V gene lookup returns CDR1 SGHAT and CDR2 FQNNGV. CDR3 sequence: CASSLLAGGNYYEQYL.

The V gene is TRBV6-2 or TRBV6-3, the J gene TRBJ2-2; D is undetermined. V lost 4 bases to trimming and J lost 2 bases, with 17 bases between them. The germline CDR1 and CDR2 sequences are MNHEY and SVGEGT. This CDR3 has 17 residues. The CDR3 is CASSFTQQRANTGELFF. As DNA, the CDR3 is TGTGCCAGCAGTTTCACCCAACAGAGAGCTAACACCGGGGAGCTGTTTTTT.

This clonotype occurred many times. The CDR3 spells CSAFAAGQTRRETQYF. In DNA form, the CDR3 reads TGCAGTGCATTTGCTGCGGGTCAGACCCGTCGGGAGACCCAGTACTTC. V is TRBV20-1 and J is TRBJ2-5, with D perhaps TRBD2 (5 bases). The V and J ends lost 6 bases and 5 bases respectively, with 25 bases between them. This CDR3 is 16 amino acids long. Germline V gene lookup returns CDR1 DFQATT and CDR2 SNEGSKA (reference sequence).

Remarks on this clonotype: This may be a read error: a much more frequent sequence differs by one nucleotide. CDR3 sequence reads: CSVRAGETYNQPQHF. The CDR3 DNA reads as TGCAGTGTTAGGGCGGGAGAGACCTACAATCAGCCCCAGCATTTT. J is TRBJ1-5 and V is TRBV20-1; D is uncertain. The CDR3 totals 15 residues. The germline V gene encodes CDR1 DFQATT and CDR2 SNEGSKA (reference sequence). V lost 7 bases, J lost 3 bases, and 19 bases lay in between.

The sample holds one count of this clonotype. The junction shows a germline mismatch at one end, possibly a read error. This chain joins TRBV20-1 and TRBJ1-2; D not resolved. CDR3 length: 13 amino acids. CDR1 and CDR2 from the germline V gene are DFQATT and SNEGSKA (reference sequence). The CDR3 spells CSTREPGVYGYTF. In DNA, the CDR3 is TGCAGTACTAGAGAACCAGGAGTCTATGGCTACACTTTC.

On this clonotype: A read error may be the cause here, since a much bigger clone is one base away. CDR3 in DNA: TGTGCCAGCAGCCAGAGGAGGGGGTCGGCTAATGAAAAACTGTTTTTT. Translated, it gives CASSQRRGSANEKLFF. The chain combines TRBV5-5 with TRBJ1-4, with a possible D match to TRBD1 (6 bases). Germline lookup yields CDR1 SGHKS and CDR2 YYEKEE (reference sequence). Trimming pared 4 bases from V and 3 bases from J, leaving 16 bases between. The CDR3 length is 16 residues.